These 22 T cell receptor beta chains originate from one sample sequenced in a study of cytomegalovirus exposure and HLA in healthy donors. 60 Vbeta and 13 Jbeta primers were used in PCR. This table comes from immunoSEQ multiplex PCR, and its TCRdb copy is limited to in-frame clones, with some not included. The repertoire includes more than 110,000 clones, about 76% of them detected once, and approximately 3% sits in the top ten. The sequenced sample consisted of PBMCs. These receptors were obtained from a female donor in good health and CMV-seronegative.

The J gene is TRBJ1-1, the V gene TRBV6-6; TRBD1 aligns across 10 bases. The CDR3 has 14 amino acids. From germline, CDR1 is MNHNY and CDR2 SVGAGI (reference sequence). The V gene end was trimmed by 2 bases and the J gene end by 4 bases; junction bases not matched to a gene: 1. CDR3 residues: CASSYDRGLTEAFF. In nucleotides, the CDR3 is TGTGCCAGCAGTTACGACAGGGGGCTCACTGAAGCTTTCTTT.

The chain carries TRBV4-1 and TRBJ2-5; the D gene is possibly TRBD2 (6 bases). Germline CDR1 and CDR2: MGHRA and YSYEKL. The V and J ends lost 0 bases and 1 base respectively, with 9 bases between them. CDR3 length: 15 amino acids. CDR3 protein: CASSQDRGTQETQYF. The DNA for the CDR3 is TGCGCCAGCAGCCAAGATCGGGGGACCCAAGAGACCCAGTACTTC.

The CDR3 nucleotides are TGTGCCAGCAGCTTCGACAGGAACGAGCAGTACTTC. Residues: CASSFDRNEQYF. This rearrangement joins TRBV5-6 to TRBJ2-7; TRBD1 might be the D (6 bases). Trimming left V 2 bases short and J 5 bases short, with 8 bases between. The germline V gene encodes CDR1 SGHDT and CDR2 YYEEEE. The CDR3 totals 12 residues.

The J gene is TRBJ2-7, the V gene TRBV27; 10 bases align to TRBD1. From germline, CDR1 is MNHEY and CDR2 SMNVEV (reference sequence). The CDR3 totals 14 residues. The trim removed 2 bases at V and 4 bases at J, leaving 2 bases unmatched. The CDR3 coding sequence is TGTGCCAGCAGTTTAGGACAGGGGGAATACGAGCAGTACTTC. It yields the protein CASSLGQGEYEQYF.

The V and J genes are TRBV7-6 and TRBJ2-7; 8 positions match TRBD1. The CDR3 covers 13 residues. The V segment lost 5 bases and the J segment 7 bases; nucleotides outside the gene matches: 7. The germline V gene has CDR1 SGHVS and CDR2 FNYEAQ. DNA of the CDR3: TGTGCCAGCAGCCAGGGACAGGAACGAGAGCAGTACTTC. It specifies CASSQGQEREQYF. Full variable domain (missing parts from reference TRBV7-6 and TRBJ2-7): GAGVSQSPRYKVTKRGQDVALRCDPISGHVSLYWYRQALGQGPEFLTYFNYEAQQDKSGLPNDRFSAERPEGSISTLTIQRTEQRDSAMYRCASSQGQEREQYFGPGTRLTVT.

The V gene is TRBV29-1, the J gene TRBJ1-2, with D possibly matching TRBD1 (6 bases). Trimming cost V 2 bases and J 4 bases, with 26 bases left between them. This CDR3 is built from 18 residues. CDR1 and CDR2 from the germline V gene are SQVTM and ANQGSEA. The CDR3 DNA follows: TGCAGCGTTGAACAACCCGGGGACACACACCGCTCCTTCTATGGCTACACCTTC. It encodes CSVEQPGDTHRSFYGYTF. The full variable domain, with the rest looked up from reference TRBV29-1 and TRBJ1-2, is SAVISQKPSRDICQRGTSLTIQCQVDSQVTMMFWYRQQPGQSLTLIATANQGSEATYESGFVIDKFPISRPNLTFSTLTVSNMSPEDSSIYLCSVEQPGDTHRSFYGYTFGSGTRLTVV.

The V gene is TRBV25-1, the J gene TRBJ2-1, with D perhaps matching TRBD2 (5 bases). The V end was cut by 5 bases, the J end by 9 bases, with 14 bases between. The germline V gene has CDR1 MGHDK and CDR2 SYGVNS. CDR3 length: 13 amino acids. CDR3 loop: CASSPTGSCEQFF. The CDR3 DNA sequence: TGTGCCAGCAGTCCGACGGGATCGTGTGAGCAGTTCTTC.

This clone was found once. V gene TRBV5-6 combines with J gene TRBJ2-1; TRBD1 is a possible D gene (6 bases). Trimming removed 4 bases from V and 2 bases from J, with 19 bases in between. The CDR3 spans 17 residues. In germline, CDR1 is SGHDT, CDR2 YYEEEE. The CDR3 DNA reads as TGTGCCAGCAGCATTATGGGGGCAGGCCGCACCTACAATGAGCAGTTCTTC. Encoded protein: CASSIMGAGRTYNEQFF.

This chain's CDR3 is CAISESGHMNTEAFF. CDR3 in DNA: TGTGCCATCAGTGAGTCGGGACATATGAACACTGAAGCTTTCTTT. V gene TRBV10-3 combines with J gene TRBJ1-1; tentatively, D is TRBD1 (6 bases). Trimming pared 0 bases from V and 0 bases from J, leaving 8 bases between. The CDR3 runs to 15 residues. The germline V gene encodes CDR1 ENHRY and CDR2 SYGVKD.

This chain uses TRBV7-9 with TRBJ1-2; 8 bases agree with TRBD1. Unmatched junction bases numbered 12, after V lost 5 bases and J lost 7 bases. In germline, CDR1 is SEHNR, CDR2 FQNEAQ (reference sequence). This CDR3 has 15 residues. In nucleotides, the CDR3 is TGTGCCAGCAGCACTCGGACAGGGACGGGTCTTGGCTACACCTTC. Translation gives CASSTRTGTGLGYTF.

The rearrangement uses TRBV5-5 and TRBJ1-6; D uncertain. Germline CDR1 and CDR2: SGHKS and YYEKEE (reference sequence). The CDR3 is made up of 17 amino acids. Trimming cost V 0 bases and J 4 bases, with 14 bases left between them. The CDR3: CASSLDPAAGYNSPLHF. For the CDR3, the DNA is TGTGCCAGCAGCTTGGACCCGGCGGCCGGTTATAATTCACCCCTCCACTTT.

This clone was recorded only once. The rearrangement links TRBV6-1 to TRBJ2-4; D perhaps matches TRBD2 (5 bases). The CDR3 extends over 15 amino acids. Trimming removed 7 bases at V and 5 bases at J, with 18 bases between. Germline CDR1 MNHNS, CDR2 SASEGT. In DNA, the CDR3 is TGTGCCAGCATCCCGAGCGCGGGCCCCCAAAACATTCAGTACTTC. It is translated as CASIPSAGPQNIQYF.

The chain employs TRBV6-5 and TRBJ1-4, with TRBD1 matching 11 bases. The CDR3 covers 15 residues. V shed 6 bases and J 10 bases; nucleotides not matched to a gene: 10. Germline values: CDR1 MNHEY, CDR2 SVGAGI. CDR3 DNA sequence: TGTGCCAGCAGCCTTTCCGGGACAGGGGGAAGAAAACTGTTTTTT. Protein product: CASSLSGTGGRKLFF.

The rearrangement links TRBV9 to TRBJ2-4, with 11 bases identical to TRBD2. Germline CDR1 reads SGDLS; CDR2 reads YYNGEE. Germline trimming cut 4 bases from V and 3 bases from J; bases unmatched to any gene: 15. CDR3 size: 19 residues. CDR3: CASSPTGLAVGRGKNIQYF. In DNA form, the CDR3 reads TGTGCCAGCAGCCCAACGGGACTAGCGGTGGGGCGGGGCAAAAACATTCAGTACTTC.

The chain links TRBV29-1 to TRBJ2-1; D might be TRBD1 (5 bases). Trimming took 2 bases from V and 5 from J, leaving 13 bases between them. CDR1 is SQVTM, CDR2 ANQGSEA, per germline. The CDR3 runs 14 residues. The DNA for the CDR3 is TGCAGCGTTGAAAGGGGTAGGCAGAACAATGAGCAGTTCTTC. Translated, it gives CSVERGRQNNEQFF.

This clone was detected once. This rearrangement joins TRBV10-3 to TRBJ1-5; no reliable D call. The V gene's germline CDR1 is ENHRY and CDR2 SYGVKD. V was clipped by 4 bases and J by 0 bases, with 7 bases between them. The CDR3 sequence is 14 residues long. The CDR3 sequence: CAISGGFSNQPQHF. In DNA, the CDR3 is TGTGCCATCAGTGGAGGGTTTAGCAATCAGCCCCAGCATTTT.

The V call is TRBV28, the J call TRBJ2-4, with 9 bases fitting TRBD2. CDR1 is MDHEN and CDR2 is SYDVKM in the germline V gene. This CDR3 region has 16 residues. V lost 4 bases, J lost 5 bases, and 9 bases stayed unmatched. The CDR3 spells CASSSWTSDPQNIQYF. CDR3 sequence (DNA): TGTGCCAGCAGTTCCTGGACTAGCGATCCCCAAAACATTCAGTACTTC.

This clone was seen a single time. A read error may be the cause here, since a much bigger clone is one base away. The gene calls are TRBV11-3 and TRBJ1-1; TRBD1 aligns across 9 bases. Per the germline V gene, CDR1 is SGHNT and CDR2 is YENEEA. Trimming took 5 bases from V and 3 from J; bases not matched to a gene: 4. The CDR3 is 14 residues long. CDR3 protein: CASSGGTGYTEAFF. In nucleotides, the CDR3 is TGTGCCAGCAGCGGGGGGACAGGGTACACTGAAGCTTTCTTT.

The gene calls are TRBV7-9 and TRBJ2-1, with 8 positions matching TRBD1. The CDR3 length is 14 residues. CDR1 is SEHNR and CDR2 is FQNEAQ in the germline V gene (reference sequence). V trimming: 4 bases; J trimming: 4 bases; junction bases outside the gene matches: 3. The CDR3 sequence: CASSSGQDYNEQFF. The CDR3 nucleotides read TGTGCCAGCAGCTCGGGACAGGATTACAATGAGCAGTTCTTC.

This chain uses TRBV2 with TRBJ1-2; no definite D call. Trimming stripped 5 bases from V and 4 bases from J, with 17 bases between. Germline CDR1 and CDR2: SNHLY and FYNNEI. The CDR3 covers 15 residues. The CDR3 loop reads CASSQTVLGGYGYTF. Here the CDR3 DNA reads TGTGCCAGCAGTCAGACGGTACTCGGAGGCTATGGCTACACCTTC.

In this sample, this clone turned up a few times. The J gene is TRBJ1-1, the V gene TRBV6-5; D is perhaps TRBD1 (6 bases). CDR1 and CDR2 from the germline V gene are MNHEY and SVGAGI. V gave up 2 bases and J gave up 2 bases, with 12 bases separating them. The CDR3 length is 15 residues. The CDR3 sequence is CASSYPGQSNTEAFF. As DNA, the CDR3 is TGTGCCAGCAGTTACCCGGGACAAAGTAACACTGAAGCTTTCTTT.

This clone was found a few times. The V gene is TRBV7-6, the J gene TRBJ2-2; the D gene is possibly TRBD2 (5 bases). CDR1 and CDR2 from the germline V gene are SGHVS and FNYEAQ. The CDR3 runs to 13 residues. V lost 5 bases, J lost 7 bases, and 11 bases lay in between. The CDR3 reads CASSALEFGELFF. The CDR3 DNA reads TGTGCCAGCAGCGCACTAGAGTTCGGGGAGCTGTTTTTT.